The rows below give T cell receptor beta chains drawn from one sample of a study of blood T cell repertoires in COVID-19. Libraries were prepared by immunoSEQ multiplex PCR; TCRdb keeps only in-frame clonotypes and omits some of them. Of some 80,000 clones listed, around 90% were seen once; the top ten hold about 8.5%. Sequenced: peripheral blood. The receptor source for this set is a man at least 80 years old with active or convalescent COVID-19. CDR3s include the opening cysteine and the closing phenylalanine or tryptophan. A D gene is named only where the DNA matches it firmly. Some rows mark clone size as missing; the rest say once, few, many or name a class of expanded clone.

abundance,d_gene,v_gene,j_gene,CDR3aa
NA,TRBD1,TRBV10-3,TRBJ1-2,CAISDIPGTRGPDGYTF
NA,TRBD2,TRBV7-9,TRBJ2-1,CASSVSGDTYNEQFF
once,TRBD1,TRBV5-5,TRBJ1-5,CASSPTGGENQPQHF
NA,TRBD1,TRBV7-2,TRBJ1-1,CASSFPGQGLQNTEAFF
once,NA,TRBV5-1,TRBJ2-1,CASSSPPSPNEQFF
NA,NA,TRBV6-5,TRBJ1-1,CASSPPGRVNTEAFF
few,TRBD1,TRBV2,TRBJ2-5,CASSEADRQETQYF
NA,NA,TRBV19,TRBJ1-1,CASSIAPTGNTEAFF
few,TRBD1,TRBV2,TRBJ1-4,CASSESGGTGLQKLFF
NA,TRBD1,TRBV5-1,TRBJ1-3,CASSPGTGGGNTIYF
NA,NA,TRBV19,TRBJ1-5,CASSIVGSERFSNQPQHF
NA,NA,TRBV5-1,TRBJ2-3,CASSLAWAITDTQYF
once,NA,TRBV27,TRBJ1-1,CASSSLGGNTEAFF
few,TRBD1,TRBV6-6,TRBJ1-2,CASRAGQGANYGYTF
NA,NA,TRBV6-5,TRBJ1-1,CASILIRGTEAFF
NA,TRBD1,TRBV6-1,TRBJ1-2,CASSEGLRGPYGYTF
NA,NA,TRBV21-1,TRBJ1-5,CASSTSGQGSPYSNQPQHF
NA,NA,TRBV27,TRBJ2-1,CASSRRPTYSYNEQFF
NA,TRBD1,TRBV6-5,TRBJ1-1,CASSYQDRLNTEAFF
NA,TRBD1,TRBV16,TRBJ1-5,CASSRGQANQPQHF
NA,NA,TRBV6-1,TRBJ1-4,CASSEFSTLTYEKLFF
NA,NA,TRBV9,TRBJ1-2,CASSALQVPGGYTF
NA,NA,TRBV6-5,TRBJ2-2,CASSRRVGELFF
NA,NA,TRBV5-1,TRBJ2-5,CASSFSRGETQYF
NA,TRBD1,TRBV27,TRBJ1-1,CASSFSMDRGVTEAFF
NA,NA,TRBV19,TRBJ1-5,CASSIGESRNQPQHF
NA,NA,TRBV9,TRBJ1-4,CASSPRTNEKLFF
NA,TRBD2,TRBV3-1/TRBV3-2,TRBJ2-5,CASSKAGGQETQYF
NA,NA,TRBV20-1,TRBJ1-1,CSAPVNTEAFF
NA,NA,TRBV19,TRBJ2-2,CASTRQSNTGELFF
NA,NA,TRBV11-1,TRBJ2-1,CASSLSLRAWNEQFF
NA,TRBD1,TRBV13,TRBJ2-3,CASSLDRGWTDTQYF
NA,NA,TRBV5-6,TRBJ1-3,CASSFMSSGNTIYF
NA,NA,TRBV10-1,TRBJ2-5,CASSKQGDKETQYF
once,NA,TRBV7-2,TRBJ1-5,CASSLGQNQPQHF
NA,NA,TRBV5-8,TRBJ2-1,CASSAQTASSYNGQFF
NA,TRBD2,TRBV7-2,TRBJ2-1,CASSQGLAKVRGFF
NA,NA,TRBV28,TRBJ1-6,CASSPLNSPLHF
NA,NA,TRBV7-2,TRBJ2-3,CASSALRADTQYF
NA,NA,TRBV30,TRBJ1-5,CAWSPGYSNQPQHF
NA,TRBD2,TRBV11-3,TRBJ2-1,CASSLGGGAGEQFF
few,NA,TRBV6-5,TRBJ1-5,CASTGPNQPQHF
NA,NA,TRBV7-3,TRBJ2-2,CASKLQANTGELFF
NA,NA,TRBV29-1,TRBJ1-5,CSVVDSYNQPQHF
few,TRBD2,TRBV18,TRBJ2-3,CASSPPASGNTQYF
NA,TRBD1,TRBV2,TRBJ1-4,CAGSERQGLLVVRVFF
NA,TRBD1,TRBV2,TRBJ1-1,CASRGDRVSTEAFF
NA,TRBD2,TRBV5-1,TRBJ2-4,CASSLGGTSGAGNIQYF
NA,NA,TRBV18,TRBJ1-4,CASSQTGSANEKLFF
NA,NA,TRBV6-5,TRBJ1-4,CASSSTRAGDEKLFF
NA,TRBD2,TRBV4-1,TRBJ2-1,CASSQDTSGPYNEQFF
NA,NA,TRBV28,TRBJ1-5,CASRSPNQPQHF
NA,NA,TRBV5-1,TRBJ2-3,CASSLDSAADTQYF
once,TRBD1,TRBV5-1,TRBJ1-4,CASSTTGALEEKLFF
NA,NA,TRBV12-3/TRBV12-4,TRBJ1-5,CASSIQGQPQHF
NA,NA,TRBV4-1,TRBJ2-1,CASSQDRGFGSYNEQFF
NA,TRBD2,TRBV24-1,TRBJ2-1,CATSDPGRAYNEQFF